This T cell receptor beta chain originates from a study of blood T cell repertoires in COVID-19. Whole-study context: Nucleic acid was either cDNA or gDNA, and it came from T cells, B-cell-depleted T cells, or PBMCs.

Original handling: Reference gene primer amplification gave estimated nucleated cell counts. Profiling relied on immunoSEQ multiplex PCR, and the TCRdb table lists in-frame clones only, not all of them. The V and J calls and clone size were taken over from that table, and D and trimming were inferred from the DNA. This sample has approximately 290,000 clones, with over 75% found just once. The CDR3 runs 16 residues. Germline lookup yields CDR1 SGHNT and CDR2 YYREEE (reference sequence). The junction had 9 bases not matched to a gene; V was cut back by 3 bases and J by 2 bases. Enrollment of patients from Seattle took place during active infection, with longitudinal follow-up.

This receptor was identified in a human donor with COVID-19, enrolled during active disease. The donor label of this sample is uncertain. Sequenced sample: peripheral blood. This chain connects TRBV5-4 to TRBJ2-7, with 9 bases lining up with TRBD1. CDR3 loop: CASSYPGGQGTYEQYF. CDR3 DNA: TGTGCCAGCAGCTACCCGGGGGGACAGGGCACCTACGAGCAGTACTTC.